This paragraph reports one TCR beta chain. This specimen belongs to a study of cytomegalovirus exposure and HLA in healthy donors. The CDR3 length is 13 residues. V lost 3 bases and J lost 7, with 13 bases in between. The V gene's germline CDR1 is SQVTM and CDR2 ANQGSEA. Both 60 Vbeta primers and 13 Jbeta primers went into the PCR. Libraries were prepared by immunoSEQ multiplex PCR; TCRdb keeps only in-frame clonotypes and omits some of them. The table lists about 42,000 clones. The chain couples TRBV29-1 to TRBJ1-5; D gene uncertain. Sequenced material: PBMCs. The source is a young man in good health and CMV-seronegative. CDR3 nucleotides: TGCAGCGTTGAGTCTTCGTCGAGGCAGCCCCAGCATTTT. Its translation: CSVESSSRQPQHF.